The rows below give T cell receptor beta chains drawn from one sample of a study of shared T cell receptors in the human thymus. Sequenced by immunoSEQ multiplex PCR; TCRdb stores in-frame clones only, minus some. This sample has about 500,000 clones; about 80% occur once, and the top ten carry about 0.013%. A further study also used this sample, focusing on human thymus T cells.

The sequencing input was thymocytes. The receptor source for this set is a boy under two years old with a congenital heart defect. CDR3s include the opening cysteine and the closing phenylalanine or tryptophan. D genes are given only for firm matches. Clone size, where shown, is once, few, many, or a class for clones that have expanded.

cdr3_nt: TGTGCCAGCAGCTTGGGTCGAAGGGAGGCCTACGAGCAGTACTTC
cdr3_aa: CASSLGRREAYEQYF
d_call: NA
j_call: TRBJ2-7
v_call: TRBV13
clone_size: NA

cdr3_nt: TGCGCCAGCAGCTTCCACAGGGGGCTCTACGAGCAGTACTTC
cdr3_aa: CASSFHRGLYEQYF
d_call: TRBD1
j_call: TRBJ2-7
v_call: TRBV5-1
clone_size: NA

cdr3_nt: TGCGCCAGCAGCCTGGGCCCTCGGGGGGAGACCCAGTACTTC
cdr3_aa: CASSLGPRGETQYF
d_call: NA
j_call: TRBJ2-5
v_call: TRBV4-3
clone_size: NA

cdr3_nt: TGCGCCAGCAGCCAAGACCGGGTGGGCGGGGGAAGCACAGATACGCAGTATTTT
cdr3_aa: CASSQDRVGGGSTDTQYF
d_call: TRBD2
j_call: TRBJ2-3
v_call: TRBV4-3
clone_size: few

cdr3_nt: TGCGCCAGCAGCCAAGATCAAGGGGTTTCCTACGAGCAGTACTTC
cdr3_aa: CASSQDQGVSYEQYF
d_call: NA
j_call: TRBJ2-7
v_call: TRBV4-3
clone_size: NA

cdr3_nt: TGTGCCAGCGGTCCTGTGGGTGGGGGCAACACCGGGGAGCTGTTTTTT
cdr3_aa: CASGPVGGGNTGELFF
d_call: NA
j_call: TRBJ2-2
v_call: TRBV5-4
clone_size: NA

cdr3_nt: TGTGCCGGCACGGACAGCAGCCCCTACGAGCAGTACTTC
cdr3_aa: CAGTDSSPYEQYF
d_call: NA
j_call: TRBJ2-7
v_call: TRBV30
clone_size: once

cdr3_nt: TGTGCCAGCAGTCCAGGGACTAGCGGGAGGAATAACACCGGGGAGCTGTTTTTT
cdr3_aa: CASSPGTSGRNNTGELFF
d_call: TRBD2
j_call: TRBJ2-2
v_call: TRBV28
clone_size: NA

cdr3_nt: TGTGCCAGCAGGGCATCCGGGAGCGTGTGGGACGAGCAGTACTTC
cdr3_aa: CASRASGSVWDEQYF
d_call: NA
j_call: TRBJ2-7
v_call: TRBV11-2
clone_size: NA

cdr3_nt: TGTGCCAGCTCACCACGGACAGACAATCAGCCCCAGCATTTT
cdr3_aa: CASSPRTDNQPQHF
d_call: NA
j_call: TRBJ1-5
v_call: TRBV18
clone_size: NA

cdr3_nt: TGCGCCAGCAGCCACGGGACAGGGAGGAGAGAGACCCAGTACTTC
cdr3_aa: CASSHGTGRRETQYF
d_call: TRBD1
j_call: TRBJ2-5
v_call: TRBV4-3
clone_size: NA

cdr3_nt: TGTGCCAGCAGTCTACGACTAGCGGGAGAAGGACACAATGAGCAGTTCTTC
cdr3_aa: CASSLRLAGEGHNEQFF
d_call: TRBD2
j_call: TRBJ2-1
v_call: TRBV27
clone_size: NA

cdr3_nt: TGTGCCTGGAGCGGGCGGGAGTCGGGGGAGACCCAGTACTTC
cdr3_aa: CAWSGRESGETQYF
d_call: TRBD2
j_call: TRBJ2-5
v_call: TRBV30
clone_size: once

cdr3_nt: TGCAGCGTTGAAGATCGGGTGGCTCCTCCACGGGAGACCCAGTACTTC
cdr3_aa: CSVEDRVAPPRETQYF
d_call: NA
j_call: TRBJ2-5
v_call: TRBV29-1
clone_size: NA

cdr3_nt: TGCGCCAGCAGTGAAAAGGGCTTAGGGGCTGAAGCTTTCTTT
cdr3_aa: CASSEKGLGAEAFF
d_call: NA
j_call: TRBJ1-1
v_call: TRBV10-1
clone_size: NA

cdr3_nt: TGTGCCAGCAGCAAAGTAGGACAACGTTCCGACCCTTACTTC
cdr3_aa: CASSKVGQRSDPYF
d_call: NA
j_call: TRBJ2-7
v_call: TRBV21-1
clone_size: few

cdr3_nt: TGTGCCAGCAGCAAAGCGCTTCGGGGGGTTAGGAACGAGCAGTACTTC
cdr3_aa: CASSKALRGVRNEQYF
d_call: NA
j_call: TRBJ2-7
v_call: TRBV21-1
clone_size: NA

cdr3_nt: TGTGCCATCAGTCCCCGGGACAGGGTGGTCGAGCAGTACTTC
cdr3_aa: CAISPRDRVVEQYF
d_call: TRBD1
j_call: TRBJ2-7
v_call: TRBV10-3
clone_size: NA

cdr3_nt: TGTGCCAGCAGCCAAGAGTACCTAGCTTCAGAGACCCAGTACTTC
cdr3_aa: CASSQEYLASETQYF
d_call: NA
j_call: TRBJ2-5
v_call: TRBV4-2
clone_size: NA

cdr3_nt: TGTGCCAGCAGTTGGGGAACAGGGAGCTCCTACGAGCAGTACTTC
cdr3_aa: CASSWGTGSSYEQYF
d_call: NA
j_call: TRBJ2-7
v_call: TRBV27
clone_size: NA

cdr3_nt: TGCGCCAGCAGCTTGGGGGAGACTAGCGGGAGGAACACCGGGGAGCTGTTTTTT
cdr3_aa: CASSLGETSGRNTGELFF
d_call: TRBD2
j_call: TRBJ2-2
v_call: TRBV5-1
clone_size: few

cdr3_nt: TGTGCCAGCAACCTACTCGCGGGAGAGAGCGGCGAGCAGTACTTC
cdr3_aa: CASNLLAGESGEQYF
d_call: TRBD2
j_call: TRBJ2-7
v_call: TRBV6-1
clone_size: NA

cdr3_nt: TGTGCCAGCAGCTCGCCCCGGGGAGAGTATGGCTACACCTTC
cdr3_aa: CASSSPRGEYGYTF
d_call: NA
j_call: TRBJ1-2
v_call: TRBV9
clone_size: once

cdr3_nt: TGTGCCAGCATTGGGACAGTGGGTCAGCCCCAGCATTTT
cdr3_aa: CASIGTVGQPQHF
d_call: TRBD1
j_call: TRBJ1-5
v_call: TRBV6-6
clone_size: NA

cdr3_nt: TGCGCCAGCAGCCAAGTGGCTAGCGGGGCCTCCTACGAGCAGTACTTC
cdr3_aa: CASSQVASGASYEQYF
d_call: TRBD2
j_call: TRBJ2-7
v_call: TRBV4-3
clone_size: NA

cdr3_nt: TGTGCCAGCAGTGCCTGGAGTGGGACTGACCATGAAAAACTGTTTTTT
cdr3_aa: CASSAWSGTDHEKLFF
d_call: NA
j_call: TRBJ1-4
v_call: TRBV2
clone_size: few

cdr3_nt: TGTGCTGTGGTTGGGGGGTCGTCAGCTTTCTTT
cdr3_aa: CAVVGGSSAFF
d_call: NA
j_call: TRBJ1-1
v_call: TRBV12-5
clone_size: NA

cdr3_nt: TGTGCCAGCTCACCAGCGGGAGACAGTTACGAGCAGTACTTC
cdr3_aa: CASSPAGDSYEQYF
d_call: TRBD2
j_call: TRBJ2-7
v_call: TRBV18
clone_size: once

cdr3_nt: TGTGCCAGCAGCTTAGGTTGGCTAGCGGGAGGTCCGGGACCCTACGAGCAGTACTTC
cdr3_aa: CASSLGWLAGGPGPYEQYF
d_call: TRBD2
j_call: TRBJ2-7
v_call: TRBV13
clone_size: NA

cdr3_nt: TGTGCCAGCTCACATGGGAGGGAGTTTTACAATGAGCAGTTCTTC
cdr3_aa: CASSHGREFYNEQFF
d_call: TRBD2
j_call: TRBJ2-1
v_call: TRBV9
clone_size: NA

cdr3_nt: TGTGCCAGCAGCTCCACGGAGAGCTCCTACAATGAGCAGTTCTTC
cdr3_aa: CASSSTESSYNEQFF
d_call: NA
j_call: TRBJ2-1
v_call: TRBV7-9
clone_size: NA

cdr3_nt: TGTGCCAGCAGCCTCCCGCCGGGACTCCCTCCCTGGGAGCAGTACTTC
cdr3_aa: CASSLPPGLPPWEQYF
d_call: NA
j_call: TRBJ2-7
v_call: TRBV7-9
clone_size: NA

cdr3_nt: TGTGCCAGCAGCTTGTATGGCAATCAGCCCCAGCATTTT
cdr3_aa: CASSLYGNQPQHF
d_call: NA
j_call: TRBJ1-5
v_call: TRBV5-8
clone_size: NA

cdr3_nt: TGTGCCAGCAGCTTAGCGGGAGGCATTCCCTACGAGCAGTACTTC
cdr3_aa: CASSLAGGIPYEQYF
d_call: TRBD2
j_call: TRBJ2-7
v_call: TRBV6-5
clone_size: NA

cdr3_nt: TGCGCCAGCAGCCAATTAGAGACAGGGCGGCGGTACTTC
cdr3_aa: CASSQLETGRRYF
d_call: TRBD1
j_call: TRBJ2-4
v_call: TRBV4-1
clone_size: NA

cdr3_nt: TGCGCCAGCAGCCAAGACAAGAGCTCTGGAAACACCATATATTTT
cdr3_aa: CASSQDKSSGNTIYF
d_call: NA
j_call: TRBJ1-3
v_call: TRBV4-1
clone_size: few

cdr3_nt: TGTGCCGCACAGGGGGATGGCTACACCTTC
cdr3_aa: CAAQGDGYTF
d_call: TRBD1
j_call: TRBJ1-2
v_call: TRBV25-1
clone_size: NA

cdr3_nt: TGTGCCAGCAGTTCACGGGACACCCCAGGAGATGAGCAGTTCTTC
cdr3_aa: CASSSRDTPGDEQFF
d_call: NA
j_call: TRBJ2-1
v_call: TRBV6-5
clone_size: NA

cdr3_nt: TGTGCCAGTAGTAATTACTACGAGCAGTACTTC
cdr3_aa: CASSNYYEQYF
d_call: NA
j_call: TRBJ2-7
v_call: TRBV19
clone_size: NA

cdr3_nt: TGTGCCAGCAGCGCCCAGGGCTGTGAAGGTGAAGCTTTCTTT
cdr3_aa: CASSAQGCEGEAFF
d_call: NA
j_call: TRBJ1-1
v_call: TRBV9
clone_size: NA

cdr3_nt: TGTGCCAGCAGCTTGTGTGGGAGCCCTGCGACAGATACGCAGTATTTT
cdr3_aa: CASSLCGSPATDTQYF
d_call: NA
j_call: TRBJ2-3
v_call: TRBV5-6
clone_size: NA

cdr3_nt: TGTGCCAGCAGCCGACCCGGGACTAGCGGGAGCCGGTATACGGTAGGGCAGTACTTC
cdr3_aa: CASSRPGTSGSRYTVGQYF
d_call: TRBD2
j_call: TRBJ2-7
v_call: TRBV7-2
clone_size: NA

cdr3_nt: TGTGCCAGCAGCTTGGTAGCGGGAAAGTGGTCCTACGAGCAGTACTTC
cdr3_aa: CASSLVAGKWSYEQYF
d_call: TRBD2
j_call: TRBJ2-7
v_call: TRBV7-2
clone_size: NA

cdr3_nt: TGCGCCAGCAGCTTGTTAGCTGTATCCTACAATGAGCAGTTCTTC
cdr3_aa: CASSLLAVSYNEQFF
d_call: NA
j_call: TRBJ2-1
v_call: TRBV5-1
clone_size: NA

cdr3_nt: TGCGCCAGCAGCCCGAAGGCCCCCACCGGGACTAGCGGGAGGGCAGATGAGCAGTTCTTC
cdr3_aa: CASSPKAPTGTSGRADEQFF
d_call: TRBD2
j_call: TRBJ2-1
v_call: TRBV4-1
clone_size: once

cdr3_nt: TGTGCAAGTCGCTTAATGGGACCTCGTGGTAGCGGGGGCGAGCAGTACTTC
cdr3_aa: CASRLMGPRGSGGEQYF
d_call: NA
j_call: TRBJ2-7
v_call: TRBV12-2
clone_size: NA

cdr3_nt: TGTGCCAAACACCGAAAAGACAGGGGGCCCTACAATGAGCAGTTCTTC
cdr3_aa: CAKHRKDRGPYNEQFF
d_call: TRBD1
j_call: TRBJ2-1
v_call: TRBV2
clone_size: NA

cdr3_nt: TGTGCCAGCACCCTGAGGCTAGCGGGCGAAGGGGCAGATACGCAGTATTTT
cdr3_aa: CASTLRLAGEGADTQYF
d_call: TRBD2
j_call: TRBJ2-3
v_call: TRBV27
clone_size: NA

cdr3_nt: TGTGCCAGCAGCCTCCGCAGGAGCGGGAGTATCTCCTACGAGCAGTACTTC
cdr3_aa: CASSLRRSGSISYEQYF
d_call: TRBD2
j_call: TRBJ2-7
v_call: TRBV7-9
clone_size: NA